The 24 T cell receptor beta chains given below trace back to one sample, sequenced in a study of blood T cell repertoires in COVID-19. The repertoire was sequenced with immunoSEQ multiplex PCR; TCRdb's copy has only in-frame clones and lacks some. The table includes around 260,000 clones, 88% detected once. The material sequenced was peripheral blood. The receptors were sampled from a man in his 60s who had recovered from COVID-19.

Comments on this clone: Different DNA sequences within this sample yield the same CDR3. CDR3 DNA sequence: TGTGCCAGCAGCTTGAGAAGTAACACTGAAGCTTTCTTT. Translated: CASSLRSNTEAFF. The gene calls are TRBV7-9 and TRBJ1-1; D is uncertain. The CDR3 extends over 13 amino acids. V was trimmed by 3 bases and J by 2 bases, leaving 7 bases between them. Germline V lookup: CDR1 SEHNR, CDR2 FQNEAQ (reference sequence). Using reference TRBV7-9 and TRBJ1-1 for the parts outside the CDR3, the full variable domain is DTGVSQNPRHKITKRGQNVTFRCDPISEHNRLYWYRQTLGQGPEFLTYFQNEAQLEKSRLLSDRFSAERPKGSFSTLEIQRTEQGDSAMYLCASSLRSNTEAFFGQGTRLTVV.

J is TRBJ2-5 and V is TRBV5-1; D gene ambiguous. The germline CDR1 and CDR2 sequences are SGHRS and YFSETQ. CDR3 length: 16 amino acids. V was shortened by 2 bases and J by 5 bases, with 19 bases between the two germline ends. CDR3 sequence: CASSLSGLQAWETQYF. In DNA form, the CDR3 reads TGCGCCAGCAGCTTAAGTGGCCTCCAGGCCTGGGAGACCCAGTACTTC.

This CDR3 is CASSSGTAMIYSNQPQHF. In DNA form, the CDR3 reads TGTGCCAGCAGTTCCGGGACAGCGATGATTTATAGCAATCAGCCCCAGCATTTT. This chain uses TRBV11-3 with TRBJ1-5; 7 nucleotides match TRBD1. V was clipped by 6 bases and J by 0 bases; unmatched bases: 14. The CDR3 has 18 residues. CDR1 SGHNT and CDR2 YENEEA come from the germline V gene.

This sequence joins TRBV3-1 (or the pseudogene TRBV3-2) and TRBJ1-5, with D possibly TRBD1 on 5 matching bases. Germline loops: CDR1 LGHDT, CDR2 YNNKEL (reference sequence). The V gene lost 2 bases and the J gene lost 3 bases, with 8 bases spanning the gap. This CDR3 has 14 residues. The CDR3 DNA reads TGTGCCAGCAGCCAAAAACAGGACAATCAGCCCCAGCATTTT. This sequence encodes CASSQKQDNQPQHF.

The chain carries TRBV2 and TRBJ2-7; the D gene is possibly TRBD1 (6 bases). This CDR3 comprises 12 residues. V lost 6 bases and J lost 0, with 6 bases in between. Germline CDR1 is SNHLY and CDR2 is FYNNEI. The CDR3 loop reads CASRDSSYEQYF. As DNA, the CDR3 is TGTGCCAGCAGGGACAGCTCCTACGAGCAGTACTTC.

This clone was observed once. The CDR3 DNA reads TGTGCCAGCAGCCTAGTGAGCGCCAACAATGAAAAACTGTTTTTT. Its translation: CASSLVSANNEKLFF. The chain is built from TRBV27 and TRBJ1-4; no reliable D call. Between the trimmed V and J ends, which lost 6 bases and 5 bases, there was a span of 16 bases. This CDR3 is built from 15 residues. Germline CDR1 and CDR2: MNHEY and SMNVEV (reference sequence).

V and J are TRBV28 and TRBJ1-1; 7 bases map to TRBD1. This CDR3 has 14 residues. V shed 6 bases and J 11 bases; nucleotides not matched to a gene: 15. Per the germline V gene, CDR1 is MDHEN and CDR2 is SYDVKM. The CDR3 is CASRARGRPQGAFF. CDR3 DNA: TGTGCCAGCAGGGCGCGGGGCAGACCACAGGGGGCTTTCTTT.

V gene TRBV2 combines with J gene TRBJ1-1, with D possibly TRBD1 on 6 matching bases. The CDR3 covers 17 residues. The V end was cut by 4 bases, the J end by 0 bases, with 18 bases between. CDR1 is SNHLY and CDR2 is FYNNEI in the germline V gene. CDR3 protein: CASSGVGQGKVNTEAFF. The CDR3, as DNA: TGTGCCAGCAGTGGGGTTGGCCAGGGGAAAGTGAACACTGAAGCTTTCTTT.

This clone was seen only a few times. This chain links TRBV27 with TRBJ1-5; TRBD1 agrees at 9 bases. The CDR3 consists of 21 residues. V dropped 5 bases and J dropped 2; count of bases not matched to a gene: 22. The germline V gene has CDR1 MNHEY and CDR2 SMNVEV (reference sequence). CDR3: CASSLPLLGTGRVSGNQPQHF. CDR3 sequence (DNA): TGTGCCAGCAGTCTCCCCCTATTAGGGACAGGGCGGGTTAGTGGCAATCAGCCCCAGCATTTT.

This clone has more than one count but fewer than ten. The chain uses TRBV30 and TRBJ2-6; D unclear. Trimming took off 0 bases at V and 3 bases at J, with 9 bases between the two ends. From germline, CDR1 is GTSNPN and CDR2 SVGIG (reference sequence). The CDR3 is 15 residues long. CDR3 region: CAWSVSVGGANVLTF. CDR3 coding DNA: TGTGCCTGGAGTGTATCGGTTGGTGGGGCCAACGTCCTGACTTTC.

This chain joins TRBV6-2 or TRBV6-3 and TRBJ2-5; TRBD1 is a possible D gene (6 bases). Germline V lookup: CDR1 MNHEY, CDR2 SVGEGT. The length of the CDR3 is 14 residues. Trimming removed 6 bases at V and 2 bases at J, with 13 bases between. The CDR3 DNA is TGTGCCAGCAGCCTTCCGGACAGACAAGAGACCCAGTACTTC. Its translation is CASSLPDRQETQYF.

Of note for this clone: An end of the junction does not agree with germline; a read error may underlie this. V and J are TRBV12-5 and TRBJ1-5, with D possibly matching TRBD1 (6 bases). This CDR3 is built from 15 residues. The V gene's germline CDR1 is LGHNT and CDR2 FRNRAP. The CDR3 nucleotides are TGTGCTAGTGGCCTCGGGACAAGGAACAATCAACCCCAGCATTTT. It encodes CASGLGTRNNQPQHF.

The chain's CDR3 is CASSEALEGNTIYF. CDR3 coding DNA: TGTGCCAGCAGTGAAGCGCTTGAGGGAAACACCATATATTTT. The rearrangement links TRBV2 to TRBJ1-3; no reliable D call. The germline gives CDR1 SNHLY, CDR2 FYNNEI. Trimming pared 0 bases from V and 4 bases from J, leaving 7 bases between. This CDR3 spans 14 amino acids.

The V and J genes are TRBV3-1 (or the pseudogene TRBV3-2) and TRBJ1-5; D possibly corresponds to TRBD1 (6 bases). The germline CDR1 and CDR2 sequences are LGHDT and YNNKEL (reference sequence). Trimming cost V 2 bases and J 5 bases, with 16 bases left between them. The CDR3 has 16 residues. The CDR3 sequence is CASSQRFGGADQPQHF. In DNA form, the CDR3 reads TGTGCCAGCAGCCAAAGATTTGGGGGGGCTGATCAGCCCCAGCATTTT.

This clone was picked up one time. The rearrangement uses TRBV4-1 and TRBJ1-1, with 8 bases identical to TRBD1. CDR1 and CDR2 from the germline V gene are MGHRA and YSYEKL. Trimming at V came to 1 base and at J to 4 bases, leaving 5 bases not matched to a gene. CDR3 length: 15 residues. The CDR3 nucleotides are TGCGCCAGCAGCCAAGCTGCAGGGGGCCTCACTGAAGCTTTCTTT. This codes for CASSQAAGGLTEAFF.

The V gene is TRBV9, the J gene TRBJ2-5, with D perhaps matching TRBD1 (6 bases). Trimming shortened V by 3 bases and J by 4 bases, and 13 bases separated the two germline ends. The CDR3 contains 14 residues. Germline V lookup: CDR1 SGDLS, CDR2 YYNGEE. CDR3 DNA sequence: TGTGCCAGCAGCGGAGGGGGTGGAGGAGAGACCCAGTACTTC. It is translated as CASSGGGGGETQYF.

This clone came up a few times. This chain links TRBV5-1 with TRBJ2-3; maybe TRBD2 (6 bases). CDR3 length equals 14 residues. Between the trimmed V and J ends, which lost 0 bases and 6 bases, there was a span of 11 bases. Germline CDR1 reads SGHRS; CDR2 reads YFSETQ. The CDR3 coding sequence is TGCGCCAGCAGCTTGGGCGGGGTGGGGGATACGCAGTATTTT. As protein: CASSLGGVGDTQYF.

A word on this clone: Other DNA variants within this sample encode the same CDR3. V and J are TRBV7-3 and TRBJ2-7; perhaps TRBD1 as D (6 bases). Germline values: CDR1 SGHTA, CDR2 FQGTGA. V was shortened by 2 bases and J by 3 bases, with 8 bases between the two germline ends. The CDR3 runs to 13 residues. CDR3 sequence reads: CASSLQGGYEQYF. CDR3 sequence (DNA): TGTGCCAGCAGCTTACAAGGGGGCTACGAGCAGTACTTC.

On this clone itself: One junction end disagrees with the germline gene, perhaps due to a read error. The CDR3 DNA is TGCGCCAGCAGCCTCCGGGACAGGGGACGGATCTTC. Translated: CASSLRDRGRIF. The chain couples TRBV5-1 to TRBJ2-7; the match to TRBD1 covers 10 bases. Germline-derived CDR1 and CDR2 are SGHRS and YFSETQ. The length of the CDR3 is 12 residues.

The chain carries TRBV19 and TRBJ1-6; the D is unclear. Trimming removed 6 bases at V and 3 bases at J, with 6 bases between. Looked up from germline, CDR1 is LNHDA and CDR2 is SQIVND (reference sequence). The CDR3 is 13 residues long. In DNA form, the CDR3 reads TGTGCCAGTAGCACAGACTATAATTCACCCCTCCACTTT. As protein: CASSTDYNSPLHF. Looking up the rest from reference TRBV19 and TRBJ1-6 gives the full variable domain: DGGITQSPKYLFRKEGQNVTLSCEQNLNHDAMYWYRQDPGQGLRLIYYSQIVNDFQKGDIAEGYSVSREKKESFPLTVTSAQKNPTAFYLCASSTDYNSPLHFGNGTRLTVT.

The chain has TRBV5-1 and TRBJ2-7; tentative D call: TRBD1 (6 bases). V was cut by 2 bases and J by 3 bases, with 12 bases left in between. The length of the CDR3 is 14 residues. The germline V gene has CDR1 SGHRS and CDR2 YFSETQ. CDR3: CASSLGDTYYEQYF. CDR3 nucleotide sequence: TGCGCCAGCAGCTTAGGGGACACTTACTACGAGCAGTACTTC.

CDR3 in amino acids: CASSWTGGGETQYF. CDR3 nucleotides: TGTGCCAGCAGCTGGACAGGAGGGGGAGAGACCCAGTACTTC. The V and J genes are TRBV11-2 and TRBJ2-5; maybe TRBD1 (7 bases). Deletions cut 4 bases from V and 4 bases from J, with 13 bases between. The germline gives CDR1 SGHAT, CDR2 FQNNGV. CDR3 length: 14 amino acids.

V usage is TRBV23-1 and J usage is TRBJ2-7; D is uncertain. TRBV23-1 is an ORF, and what it does is uncertain. This CDR3 region has 16 residues. Trimming cost V 3 bases and J 1 base, with 16 bases left between them. The CDR3 here is CASSQLAVEGSYEQYF. In nucleotides, the CDR3 is TGCGCCAGCAGTCAGCTCGCGGTAGAAGGATCCTACGAGCAGTACTTC.

This clone was observed a few times. The gene calls are TRBV19 and TRBJ2-4; TRBD2 agrees at 8 bases. The CDR3 has 15 amino acids. Trimming took 3 bases from V and 2 from J; bases not matched to a gene: 3. The germline CDR1 and CDR2 sequences are LNHDA and SQIVND (reference sequence). This CDR3 is CASSIGGVPKNIQYF. The CDR3 nucleotides are TGTGCCAGTAGTATCGGGGGGGTGCCCAAAAACATTCAGTACTTC.